These 20 T cell receptor beta chains share one sample of origin, sequenced in a study of cytomegalovirus exposure and HLA in healthy donors. Amplification used 60 Vbeta primers and 13 Jbeta primers. Assay: immunoSEQ multiplex PCR; the TCRdb copy retains only in-frame clones and omits some. The table has around 130,000 clones, just under 75% seen once; the top ten hold 5.5% to 7%. The sequencing sample was made of PBMCs. Receptor source: a man aged 40-50 years in good health and CMV-seropositive.

J is TRBJ2-7 and V is TRBV28, with 11 bases that match TRBD2. J gave up 6 bases and V 5 bases, and 9 bases lay outside the gene matches. Germline CDR1 and CDR2: MDHEN and SYDVKM. CDR3 size: 15 residues. In nucleotides, the CDR3 is TGTGCCAGCAGTCCCCCTAGCGGGGGGCCGAGCGAGCAGTACTTC. As protein: CASSPPSGGPSEQYF. The full variable domain, completed using reference TRBV28 and TRBJ2-7, is DVKVTQSSRYLVKRTGEKVFLECVQDMDHENMFWYRQDPGLGLRLIYFSYDVKMKEKGDIPEGYSVSREKKERFSLILESASTNQTSMYLCASSPPSGGPSEQYFGPGTRLTVT.

The chain joins TRBV19 to TRBJ1-6; D is possibly TRBD1 (5 bases). Germline CDR1 LNHDA, CDR2 SQIVND (reference sequence). The germline V and J ends were trimmed by 6 bases and 5 bases, with 14 bases remaining between them. CDR3 size: 15 residues. The CDR3 sequence is CASRGVWGDNSPLHF. The CDR3 region has the DNA TGTGCCAGTAGAGGGGTTTGGGGGGATAATTCACCCCTCCACTTT.

The rearrangement joins TRBV28 to TRBJ1-2, with 8 bases fitting TRBD1. Per germline, CDR1 MDHEN and CDR2 SYDVKM. The junction had 6 bases not matched to a gene; V was cut back by 5 bases and J by 7 bases. CDR3 length: 13 amino acids. The CDR3 spells CASSVDRAFGYTF. The CDR3 coding sequence is TGTGCCAGCAGTGTGGACAGGGCTTTTGGCTACACCTTC.

V usage is TRBV28 and J usage is TRBJ1-2; 9 bases line up with TRBD1. Germline trimming cut 4 bases from V and 10 bases from J; bases unmatched to any gene: 10. CDR3 length: 14 residues. Looked up from germline, CDR1 is MDHEN and CDR2 is SYDVKM. This CDR3 is CASSSPGTGSAYTF. CDR3 sequence (DNA): TGTGCCAGCAGTTCCCCCGGGACAGGGTCGGCCTACACCTTC.

This clone was counted between two and nine times. V and J are TRBV7-8 and TRBJ1-4, with D possibly being TRBD1 (5 bases). Trimming took off 1 base at V and 5 bases at J, with 14 bases between the two ends. Germline assignment: CDR1 SGHVS and CDR2 FQNEAQ. The CDR3 loop spans 16 amino acids. The CDR3 DNA follows: TGTGCCAGCAGCTTAGACAGGACCCTAACGAATGAAAAACTGTTTTTT. It is translated as CASSLDRTLTNEKLFF.

V usage is TRBV5-6 and J usage is TRBJ2-6; 7 positions agree with TRBD1. This CDR3 comprises 18 residues. Germline CDR1 reads SGHDT; CDR2 reads YYEEEE. V was pared by 4 bases and J by 2 bases, with 12 bases of the junction left unmatched. The DNA for the CDR3 is TGTGCCAGCAGCCCCCCGGACAGGCTCGCGGCTGGGGCCAACGTCCTGACTTTC. It yields the protein CASSPPDRLAAGANVLTF.

Only a few counts were recorded for this clone. This chain connects TRBV2 to TRBJ2-2; possible D gene TRBD1, 5 bases. The CDR3 covers 13 residues. Looked up from germline, CDR1 is SNHLY and CDR2 is FYNNEI. Trimming cost V 8 bases and J 6 bases, with 13 bases left between them. CDR3 nucleotides: TGTGCCAGCTATGGACAAGGGGCCGGGGAGCTGTTTTTT. Translated: CASYGQGAGELFF. The full variable domain, rest sourced from reference TRBV2 and TRBJ2-2, is EPEVTQTPSHQVTQMGQEVILRCVPISNHLYFYWYRQILGQKVEFLVSFYNNEISEKSEIFDDQFSVERPDGSNFTLKIRSTKLEDSAMYFCASYGQGAGELFFGEGSRLTVL.

The rearrangement joins TRBV5-1 to TRBJ1-2, with no clear D. Germline-derived CDR1 and CDR2 are SGHRS and YFSETQ. The CDR3 loop spans 15 amino acids. V was trimmed by 3 bases and J by 8 bases, leaving 20 bases between them. DNA of the CDR3: TGCGCCAGCAGCTCTTACCAACCCGAGTCGCGGGGCTACACCTTC. It is translated as CASSSYQPESRGYTF.

In its sample, this clone was seen a few times. V gene TRBV10-3 combines with J gene TRBJ1-5; unclear D gene. Germline V gives CDR1 ENHRY, CDR2 SYGVKD. CDR3 length: 15 amino acids. V lost 0 bases and J 0 bases, leaving 6 bases between the germline ends. The CDR3, as DNA: TGTGCCATCAGTGAGTCCGGGAATAGCAATCAGCCCCAGCATTTT. As protein: CAISESGNSNQPQHF.

This rearrangement joins TRBV5-6 to TRBJ2-3; D may be TRBD2 (7 bases). Per germline, CDR1 SGHDT and CDR2 YYEEEE. CDR3 length: 17 amino acids. V was pared by 0 bases and J by 6 bases, with 20 bases between. CDR3 residues: CASSLAGASGERDTQYF. The CDR3 nucleotides read TGTGCCAGCAGCTTGGCGGGGGCTAGCGGTGAGCGGGATACGCAGTATTTT.

The gene calls are TRBV5-1 and TRBJ2-5; D is undetermined. Germline V gene sequence: CDR1 SGHRS, CDR2 YFSETQ. The CDR3 totals 13 residues. V lost 5 bases, J lost 5 bases, and 13 bases lay in between. Here the CDR3 reads CASSPGSRETQYF. CDR3 in DNA: TGCGCCAGCAGTCCCGGGTCTAGGGAGACCCAGTACTTC.

V gene TRBV7-9 combines with J gene TRBJ2-5; TRBD1 matches at 8 bases. With 4 bases clipped from V and 5 bases from J, the junction kept 6 bases outside the gene matches. Germline loops: CDR1 SEHNR, CDR2 FQNEAQ (reference sequence). This CDR3 region has 14 residues. In DNA, the CDR3 is TGTGCCAGCAGCTCTACAGGGGGTAGGGAGACCCAGTACTTC. Amino acid sequence: CASSSTGGRETQYF.

This clone was found a few times. Other DNA sequences of this sample code for an identical CDR3. The chain is built from TRBV20-1 and TRBJ2-7, with 7 bases that match TRBD1. Per germline, CDR1 DFQATT and CDR2 SNEGSKA (reference sequence). This CDR3 spans 11 amino acids. J gave up 5 bases and V 5 bases, and 3 bases lay outside the gene matches. The CDR3 coding sequence is TGCAGTGCTCCAGGGGGACACGAGCAGTACTTC. This encodes CSAPGGHEQYF.

The chain links TRBV7-6 to TRBJ1-1; 7 bases are a match to TRBD1. V gave up 6 bases and J gave up 1 base; unmatched junction bases: 2. Germline values: CDR1 SGHVS, CDR2 FNYEAQ. This CDR3 is built from 13 residues. In nucleotides, the CDR3 is TGTGCCAGCAGTTACAGGGGGAACACTGAAGCTTTCTTT. Amino acid sequence: CASSYRGNTEAFF.

This rearrangement joins TRBV11-1 to TRBJ2-5, with a possible D match to TRBD2 (6 bases). Deletions cut 5 bases from V and 0 bases from J, with 22 bases between. CDR1 SGHAT and CDR2 FQDESV come from the germline V gene (reference sequence). The CDR3 has 18 residues. This CDR3 reads CASSLLPLTSPYQETQYF. Here the CDR3 DNA reads TGTGCCAGCAGCCTTCTACCGTTGACTAGTCCCTACCAAGAGACCCAGTACTTC.

This rearrangement joins TRBV5-4 to TRBJ1-1; D not certain. With 1 base removed from V and 0 bases from J, the gap between germline ends came to 10 bases. The germline V gene has CDR1 SGHNT and CDR2 YYREEE (reference sequence). The CDR3 loop spans 15 amino acids. CDR3 sequence: CASSLRHTMNTEAFF. The CDR3 nucleotides read TGTGCCAGCAGCTTGAGACATACCATGAACACTGAAGCTTTCTTT.

The V gene is TRBV28, the J gene TRBJ1-5; 8 bases match TRBD1. Germline V gene data show CDR1 as MDHEN and CDR2 as SYDVKM. Germline trimming cut 8 bases from V and 7 bases from J; bases unmatched to any gene: 10. CDR3 length: 14 residues. The CDR3 region is CASLAGGGRQPQHF. CDR3 in DNA: TGTGCCAGCCTAGCAGGGGGCGGCCGACAGCCCCAGCATTTT.

The gene calls are TRBV6-5 and TRBJ1-1; TRBD1 is a possible D gene (6 bases). The length of the CDR3 is 12 residues. Germline V lookup: CDR1 MNHEY, CDR2 SVGAGI. V lost 6 bases to trimming and J lost 5 bases, with 10 bases between them. As DNA, the CDR3 is TGTGCCAGCAGGGGGGCAGGGACTGAAGCTTTCTTT. This sequence encodes CASRGAGTEAFF.

The gene calls are TRBV5-6 and TRBJ1-5; D uncertain. The V and J ends lost 1 base and 1 base respectively, with 9 bases between them. Germline V gene lookup returns CDR1 SGHDT and CDR2 YYEEEE. This CDR3 is 15 amino acids long. In DNA form, the CDR3 reads TGTGCCAGCAGCTTGAGGAGCACGAGCAATCAGCCCCAGCATTTT. Translation: CASSLRSTSNQPQHF.

The chain links TRBV7-9 to TRBJ1-2, with a tentative D call TRBD1 (5 bases). Trimming took off 1 base at V and 6 bases at J, with 6 bases between the two ends. Germline lookup yields CDR1 SEHNR and CDR2 FQNEAQ (reference sequence). This CDR3 comprises 12 residues. The CDR3 sequence: CASSLGGDGYTF. CDR3 coding DNA: TGTGCCAGCAGCTTAGGGGGGGATGGCTACACCTTC.